Shown below are 11 T cell receptor beta chains from a single sample sequenced in a study of T cell responses to AZD1222 COVID-19 vaccine. Clones were read by immunoSEQ multiplex PCR, and TCRdb kept only the in-frame ones, dropping some. The data contain some 190,000 clones, roughly nine tenths of them seen just once; the ten biggest clones take up around 1.6%. Sequenced here: peripheral blood, sampled 28 days after the second AZD1222 dose. The receptors stem from an adult who received the AZD1222 COVID-19 vaccine.

The chain employs TRBV19 and TRBJ1-1, with D hard to call. CDR3 length: 14 amino acids. Germline CDR1 and CDR2: LNHDA and SQIVND (reference sequence). Deletions cut 3 bases from V and 0 bases from J, with 8 bases between. The CDR3 DNA reads as TGTGCCAGTAGTATTAACACACTGAACACTGAAGCTTTCTTT. Translation gives CASSINTLNTEAFF.

The CDR3 is CASQGQNNYGYTF. The DNA for the CDR3 is TGTGCCAGCCAGGGGCAAAATAACTATGGCTACACCTTC. V is TRBV2 and J is TRBJ1-2, with D tentatively TRBD1 (6 bases). Trimming took off 8 bases at V and 1 base at J, with 11 bases between the two ends. Germline V gene data show CDR1 as SNHLY and CDR2 as FYNNEI. CDR3 length equals 13 residues.

CDR3 sequence (DNA): TGCAGCGTTGAGAGGAGGAAAGACCCTGAAGCTTTCTTT. Translated: CSVERRKDPEAFF. V usage is TRBV29-1 and J usage is TRBJ1-1; no clear D. The CDR3 is made up of 13 amino acids. The germline CDR1 and CDR2 sequences are SQVTM and ANQGSEA. V lost 3 bases and J 6 bases, leaving 14 bases between the germline ends.

The chain carries TRBV7-3 and TRBJ2-5, with a possible D match to TRBD2 (5 bases). This CDR3 region has 13 residues. Trimming left V 5 bases short and J 5 bases short, with 12 bases between. Germline CDR1 is SGHTA and CDR2 is FQGTGA. The CDR3 nucleotides read TGTGCCAGCAGCCAGAGGGCCGGGGAGACCCAGTACTTC. The encoded protein is CASSQRAGETQYF.

The CDR3 DNA reads TGCGCCAGCAGCCAAGATACAGGTAGCTATGGCTACACCTTC. Translating it yields CASSQDTGSYGYTF. The rearrangement links TRBV4-3 to TRBJ1-2; a weak D match, TRBD1 (5 bases). The CDR3 length is 14 residues. Germline V CDR1 and CDR2: LGHNA, YSLEER. V shed 0 bases and J shed 4 bases, with 9 bases lying between them.

This rearrangement joins TRBV7-9 to TRBJ1-2; TRBD1 matches 9 bases. This CDR3 contains 14 residues. Germline values: CDR1 SEHNR, CDR2 FQNEAQ (reference sequence). V trimming: 3 bases; J trimming: 2 bases; junction bases outside the gene matches: 1. Written as DNA, the CDR3 is TGTGCCAGCAGCTTTGGACAGGGGAACTATGGCTACACCTTC. It yields the protein CASSFGQGNYGYTF.

The V and J genes are TRBV19 and TRBJ1-3; D is uncertain. CDR3 length: 15 amino acids. V lost 8 bases and J 0 bases, leaving 14 bases between the germline ends. Germline V gives CDR1 LNHDA, CDR2 SQIVND (reference sequence). CDR3 DNA: TGTGCCAGTTCGGAGGATCCGTACTCTGGAAACACCATATATTTT. Protein sequence: CASSEDPYSGNTIYF. The entire variable domain, with the rest obtained from reference TRBV19 and TRBJ1-3, is as follows: DGGITQSPKYLFRKEGQNVTLSCEQNLNHDAMYWYRQDPGQGLRLIYYSQIVNDFQKGDIAEGYSVSREKKESFPLTVTSAQKNPTAFYLCASSEDPYSGNTIYFGEGSWLTVV.

V and J are TRBV21-1 and TRBJ1-1; the table's D call, TRBD1, was not checked against the DNA. TRBV21-1 is recorded as a pseudogene. The CDR3 consists of 18 residues. The CDR3 nucleotides read TGTGCCAGCAGCAAACATCGCAGCATCCAGGCATTGAGCACTGAAGCTTTCTTT. This encodes CASSKHRSIQALSTEAFF.

This chain links TRBV18 with TRBJ1-1; D unresolved. Deletions cut 3 bases from V and 1 base from J, with 9 bases between. Germline values: CDR1 KGHSH, CDR2 LQKENI. The CDR3 length is 14 residues. The CDR3 protein is CASSPSRGNTEAFF. The CDR3 DNA sequence: TGTGCCAGCTCACCCAGTCGGGGGAACACTGAAGCTTTCTTT.

This chain connects TRBV10-3 to TRBJ1-1, with D tentatively TRBD1 (5 bases). The length of the CDR3 is 15 residues. Germline CDR1 reads ENHRY; CDR2 reads SYGVKD. Trimming removed 0 bases at V and 3 bases at J, with 11 bases between. The DNA of the CDR3 is TGTGCCATCAGTGAGTCGGGACGGGGGGACACTGAAGCTTTCTTT. This sequence encodes CAISESGRGDTEAFF.

This sequence joins TRBV19 and TRBJ1-4; D perhaps matches TRBD1 (5 bases). CDR1 and CDR2 (germline): LNHDA, SQIVND (reference sequence). V lost 6 bases to trimming and J lost 7 bases, with 18 bases between them. This CDR3 has 15 residues. CDR3 loop: CASSKRGTVLEKLFF. CDR3 sequence (DNA): TGTGCCAGTAGCAAACGGGGGACGGTACTTGAAAAACTGTTTTTT.